A selection of T cell receptor beta chains follows, all from one sample in a study of graft-versus-host responses after intestinal transplantation. Measured with immunoSEQ multiplex PCR; TCRdb has only the in-frame clones, and not every one. The sample includes some 13,000 clones, 70% to 90% of them seen just once. Sequencing was performed on PBMCs, taken after intestinal transplantation. The receptors were gathered from a human patient who received an intestinal transplant, so some T cells may come from the graft donor. Both conserved end residues are part of each CDR3. D genes are given only for firm matches. The listing skips clone size in some rows; elsewhere it reads once, few, many or a size class.

v_call: TRBV4-1; clone_size: NA; d_call: NA; j_call: TRBJ1-2; cdr3_aa: CASSQDWRGGYTF; cdr3_nt: TGCGCCAGCAGCCAAGATTGGAGGGGTGGCTACACCTTC
v_call: TRBV5-8; clone_size: NA; d_call: NA; j_call: TRBJ2-7; cdr3_aa: CASRGWSLLEQYF; cdr3_nt: TGTGCCAGCAGGGGGTGGAGCCTGCTCGAGCAGTACTTC
v_call: TRBV6-1; clone_size: NA; d_call: NA; j_call: TRBJ2-1; cdr3_aa: CASSEFGGSGNEQFF; cdr3_nt: TGTGCCAGCAGTGAATTTGGTGGGAGTGGCAATGAGCAGTTCTTC
v_call: TRBV13; clone_size: NA; d_call: TRBD1; j_call: TRBJ2-7; cdr3_aa: CASSPPSGGRHEQYF; cdr3_nt: TGTGCCAGCAGCCCCCCGTCAGGGGGCAGGCACGAGCAGTACTTC
v_call: TRBV5-1; clone_size: NA; d_call: NA; j_call: TRBJ1-2; cdr3_aa: CASAGPASSNYGYTF; cdr3_nt: TGCGCCAGCGCCGGGCCGGCTTCCTCTAACTATGGCTACACCTTC
v_call: TRBV6-4; clone_size: few; d_call: TRBD1; j_call: TRBJ2-6; cdr3_aa: CASSDSGGAGANVLTF; cdr3_nt: TGTGCCAGCAGTGACTCAGGGGGCGCTGGGGCCAACGTCCTGACTTTC
v_call: TRBV30; clone_size: NA; d_call: NA; j_call: TRBJ2-2; cdr3_aa: CAWSGTLNTGELFF; cdr3_nt: TGTGCCTGGTCCGGGACACTGAACACCGGGGAGCTGTTTTTT
v_call: TRBV5-1; clone_size: NA; d_call: NA; j_call: TRBJ2-1; cdr3_aa: CASSFENEQFF; cdr3_nt: TGCGCCAGCAGCTTCGAGAATGAGCAGTTCTTC
v_call: TRBV6-5; clone_size: NA; d_call: TRBD1; j_call: TRBJ1-5; cdr3_aa: CASSYSGTVNQPQHF; cdr3_nt: TGTGCCAGCAGTTACTCCGGGACAGTCAATCAGCCCCAGCATTTT
v_call: TRBV9; clone_size: NA; d_call: NA; j_call: TRBJ2-1; cdr3_aa: CASSVEGRPSSYNEQFF; cdr3_nt: TGTGCCAGCAGCGTAGAGGGCAGGCCTTCCTCCTACAATGAGCAGTTCTTC
v_call: TRBV5-1; clone_size: NA; d_call: NA; j_call: TRBJ2-1; cdr3_aa: CASSFLDSYSYNEQFF; cdr3_nt: TGCGCCAGCAGCTTCCTAGACTCCTACTCCTACAATGAGCAGTTCTTC
v_call: TRBV7-2; clone_size: NA; d_call: NA; j_call: TRBJ2-7; cdr3_aa: CASSLAGSYEQYF; cdr3_nt: TGTGCCAGCAGCCTAGCCGGGTCCTACGAGCAGTACTTC
v_call: TRBV6-4; clone_size: NA; d_call: TRBD2; j_call: TRBJ2-1; cdr3_aa: CASSAVSSGSSEQFF; cdr3_nt: TGTGCCAGCAGTGCGGTGTCTAGCGGGAGTAGTGAGCAGTTCTTC
v_call: TRBV7-6; clone_size: NA; d_call: NA; j_call: TRBJ1-3; cdr3_aa: CASSPGPTGNTIYF; cdr3_nt: TGTGCCAGCAGCCCAGGGCCTACTGGAAACACCATATATTTT
v_call: TRBV7-9; clone_size: NA; d_call: NA; j_call: TRBJ2-1; cdr3_aa: CASNTDAGNEQFF; cdr3_nt: TGTGCCAGCAACACAGACGCGGGGAATGAGCAGTTCTTC
v_call: TRBV2; clone_size: once; d_call: NA; j_call: TRBJ1-3; cdr3_aa: CASSEGQLSGNTIYF; cdr3_nt: TGTGCCAGCAGTGAAGGACAACTCTCTGGAAACACCATATATTTT
v_call: TRBV15; clone_size: NA; d_call: TRBD1; j_call: TRBJ1-5; cdr3_aa: CATSGGTGGLGQPQHF; cdr3_nt: TGTGCCACCAGCGGGGGGACAGGGGGCTTGGGTCAGCCCCAGCATTTT
v_call: TRBV6-5; clone_size: NA; d_call: NA; j_call: TRBJ2-7; cdr3_aa: CASSWTAHGDEQYF; cdr3_nt: TGTGCCAGCAGTTGGACCGCTCATGGGGACGAGCAGTACTTC
v_call: TRBV28; clone_size: NA; d_call: NA; j_call: TRBJ2-7; cdr3_aa: CASSPGAPYEQYF; cdr3_nt: TGTGCCAGCAGTCCCGGGGCCCCCTACGAGCAGTACTTC
v_call: TRBV5-6; clone_size: NA; d_call: NA; j_call: TRBJ1-2; cdr3_aa: CASSRAGVRNYGYTF; cdr3_nt: TGTGCCAGCAGCCGGGCAGGGGTGCGCAACTATGGCTACACCTTC
v_call: TRBV6-1; clone_size: NA; d_call: NA; j_call: TRBJ1-1; cdr3_aa: CASSLTWNTEAFF; cdr3_nt: TGTGCCAGCAGTTTGACGTGGAACACTGAAGCTTTCTTT
v_call: TRBV7-6; clone_size: NA; d_call: NA; j_call: TRBJ2-7; cdr3_aa: CASSLERGEQYF; cdr3_nt: TGTGCCAGCAGCTTAGAAAGGGGCGAGCAGTACTTC
v_call: TRBV2; clone_size: NA; d_call: TRBD2; j_call: TRBJ2-7; cdr3_aa: CASSAGGLAGTYEQYF; cdr3_nt: TGTGCCAGCAGTGCTGGGGGACTAGCGGGAACCTACGAGCAGTACTTC
v_call: TRBV6-5; clone_size: NA; d_call: TRBD2; j_call: TRBJ2-2; cdr3_aa: CASRILAGVGGELFF; cdr3_nt: TGTGCCAGCAGAATCCTAGCGGGAGTAGGCGGGGAGCTGTTTTTT
v_call: TRBV2; clone_size: NA; d_call: NA; j_call: TRBJ2-1; cdr3_aa: CASSSTGPSYNEQFF; cdr3_nt: TGTGCCAGCAGTTCGACGGGCCCCTCCTACAATGAGCAGTTCTTC
v_call: TRBV4-1; clone_size: NA; d_call: NA; j_call: TRBJ2-1; cdr3_aa: CASSQGVYNEQFF; cdr3_nt: TGCGCCAGCAGCCAAGGGGTATACAATGAGCAGTTCTTC
v_call: TRBV7-3; clone_size: NA; d_call: NA; j_call: TRBJ2-1; cdr3_aa: CASGAGHSYNEQFF; cdr3_nt: TGTGCCAGCGGGGCGGGGCACTCCTACAATGAGCAGTTCTTC
v_call: TRBV5-1; clone_size: once; d_call: TRBD1; j_call: TRBJ2-7; cdr3_aa: CASSPATGTEKFEQYF; cdr3_nt: TGCGCCAGCAGCCCGGCAACCGGGACAGAGAAATTCGAGCAGTACTTC
v_call: TRBV6-5; clone_size: NA; d_call: TRBD2; j_call: TRBJ2-1; cdr3_aa: CASNSRTSAYNEQFF; cdr3_nt: TGTGCCAGCAACTCCCGGACTAGTGCCTACAATGAGCAGTTCTTC
v_call: TRBV29-1; clone_size: NA; d_call: NA; j_call: TRBJ2-3; cdr3_aa: CSALVTADTQYF; cdr3_nt: TGCAGCGCCCTTGTAACAGCGGATACGCAGTATTTT
v_call: TRBV7-3; clone_size: NA; d_call: NA; j_call: TRBJ2-1; cdr3_aa: CASSFGRSNEQFF; cdr3_nt: TGTGCCAGCAGCTTCGGACGAAGCAATGAGCAGTTCTTC
v_call: TRBV23-1; clone_size: NA; d_call: TRBD2; j_call: TRBJ2-7; cdr3_aa: CASSQFGLAGHEQYF; cdr3_nt: TGCGCCAGCAGTCAATTTGGACTAGCGGGCCACGAGCAGTACTTC